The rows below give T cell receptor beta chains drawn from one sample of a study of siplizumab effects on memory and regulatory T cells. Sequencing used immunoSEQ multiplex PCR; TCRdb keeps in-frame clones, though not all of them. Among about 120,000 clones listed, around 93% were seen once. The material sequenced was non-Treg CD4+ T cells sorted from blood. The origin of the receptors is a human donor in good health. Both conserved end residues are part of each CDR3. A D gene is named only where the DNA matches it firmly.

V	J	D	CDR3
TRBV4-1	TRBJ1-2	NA	CASSHQGSGYGYTF
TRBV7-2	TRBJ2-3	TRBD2	CASSLAGTSLGSSTDTQYF
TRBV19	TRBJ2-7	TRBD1	CASRIRTGSYEQYF
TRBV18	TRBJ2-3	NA	CASSPDQLTDTQYF
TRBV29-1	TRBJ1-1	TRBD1	CSAKTGTGGAGEAFF
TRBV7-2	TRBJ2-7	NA	CASSLERESEQYF
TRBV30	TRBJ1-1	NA	CASHGQPNTEAFF
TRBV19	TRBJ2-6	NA	CASSMQSGANVLTF
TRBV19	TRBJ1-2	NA	CASTPSKTPLYGYTF
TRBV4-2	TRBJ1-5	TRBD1	CASSLGQGLNQPQHF
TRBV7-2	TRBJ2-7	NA	CASSLVYRGAYEQYF
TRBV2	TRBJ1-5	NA	CASSDGSGTRNQPQHF